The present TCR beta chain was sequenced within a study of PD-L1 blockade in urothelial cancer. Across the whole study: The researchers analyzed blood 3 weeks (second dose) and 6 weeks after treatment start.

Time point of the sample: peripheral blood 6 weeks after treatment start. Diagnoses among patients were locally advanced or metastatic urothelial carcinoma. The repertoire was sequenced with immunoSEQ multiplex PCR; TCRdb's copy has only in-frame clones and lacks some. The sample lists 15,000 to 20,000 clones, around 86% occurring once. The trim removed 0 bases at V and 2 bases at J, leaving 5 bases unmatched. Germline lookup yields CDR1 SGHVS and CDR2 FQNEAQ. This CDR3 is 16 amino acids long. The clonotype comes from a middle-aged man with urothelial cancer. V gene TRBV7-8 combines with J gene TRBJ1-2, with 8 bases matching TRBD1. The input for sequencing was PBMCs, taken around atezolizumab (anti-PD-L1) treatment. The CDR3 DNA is TGTGCCAGCAGCTTAGCGGCACAGGGGGAAAACTATGGCTACACCTTC. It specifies CASSLAAQGENYGYTF.